Shown below are 27 T cell receptor beta chains from a single sample sequenced in a study of breast tumors, draining lymph nodes, adjacent tissues. One entry per CDR3 protein, called by TCRdb with MiXCR from the multiplex PCR reads. The data hold 150,000 to 250,000 distinct CDR3 sequences, with roughly 31% observed a single time. Axillary draining lymph nodes of breast cancer patients supplied the node samples. Material for sequencing was axillary lymph node tissue. Receptor source: a female donor with breast cancer. Some clones in this sample may be carry-over from other donors' samples.

This clonotype showed up many times. The chain combines TRBV30 with TRBJ1-2; TRBD1 aligns across 7 bases. J was trimmed by 2 bases and V by 4 bases; bases with no gene match: 10. This CDR3 is 15 amino acids long. CDR1 is GTSNPN and CDR2 is SVGIG in the germline V gene (reference sequence). The CDR3 DNA is TGTGCCTGGACTTTCGGGACAGCGGGCAACTATGGCTACACCTTC. Translation gives CAWTFGTAGNYGYTF.

This clonotype was seen ten or more times. The chain uses TRBV6-6 and TRBJ2-1; D may be TRBD2 (5 bases). In germline, CDR1 is MNHNY, CDR2 SVGAGI (reference sequence). V lost 4 bases to trimming and J lost 4 bases, with 14 bases between them. The CDR3 is made up of 15 amino acids. The CDR3 here is CASSFQRTGYNEQFF. In nucleotides, the CDR3 is TGTGCCAGCAGTTTCCAGCGGACGGGTTACAATGAGCAGTTCTTC.

As for this clonotype: This sequence may be a read error, since a much larger clone differs from it by one base. The chain is built from TRBV3-1 and TRBJ2-1, with 11 nucleotides matching TRBD2. This CDR3 has 14 residues. The V segment lost 7 bases and the J segment 8 bases; nucleotides outside the gene matches: 7. Per the germline V gene, CDR1 is LGHDT and CDR2 is YNNKEL (reference sequence). CDR3 loop: CASTSGGLYDEQFF. The CDR3 DNA is TGTGCCAGCACTAGCGGGGGGCTTTACGATGAGCAGTTCTTC.

The rearrangement joins TRBV7-2 to TRBJ1-1; possible D gene TRBD1, 5 bases. Germline V CDR1 and CDR2: SGHTA, FQGNSA. V was clipped by 5 bases and J by 7 bases, with 11 bases between them. The CDR3 has 12 amino acids. CDR3 residues: CASSPGGSEAFF. As DNA, the CDR3 is TGTGCCAGCAGCCCGGGGGGGAGTGAAGCTTTCTTT.

The chain employs TRBV6-2 or TRBV6-3 and TRBJ2-5, with D maybe TRBD2 (6 bases). From germline, CDR1 is MNHEY and CDR2 SVGEGT. Trimming took off 1 base at V and 4 bases at J, with 13 bases between the two ends. The CDR3 runs 15 residues. The CDR3 DNA reads TGTGCCAGCAGTTACTTGCGCGGGAAGGTAGAGACCCAGTACTTC. This gives the protein CASSYLRGKVETQYF.

Comment on this clonotype: The CDR3 end shows no conserved phenylalanine or tryptophan, and so a read error is likely. This rearrangement joins TRBV7-2 to TRBJ1-5; D not certain. The CDR3 is 14 residues long. V was shortened by 1 base and J by 11 bases, with 15 bases between the two germline ends. Per the germline V gene, CDR1 is SGHTA and CDR2 is FQGNSA. The DNA for the CDR3 is TGTGCCAGCAGCTTAGGCGGGAGAGGTGAGACCCAGCATCTT. Amino acid sequence: CASSLGGRGETQHL.

This chain links TRBV7-9 with TRBJ2-5; possibly TRBD1 for D (6 bases). CDR1 and CDR2 from the germline V gene are SEHNR and FQNEAQ (reference sequence). The CDR3 is made up of 16 amino acids. V lost 5 bases to trimming and J lost 2 bases, with 18 bases between them. The CDR3 spells CASSPQPGHQQETQYF. The CDR3 DNA is TGTGCCAGCAGCCCCCAGCCGGGACATCAACAAGAGACCCAGTACTTC. Complete variable domain (other parts from reference TRBV7-9 and TRBJ2-5): DTGVSQNPRHKITKRGQNVTFRCDPISEHNRLYWYRQTLGQGPEFLTYFQNEAQLEKSRLLSDRFSAERPKGSFSTLEIQRTEQGDSAMYLCASSPQPGHQQETQYFGPGTRLLVL.

This clonotype was seen at least ten times. This chain joins TRBV9 and TRBJ2-2, with 13 bases fitting TRBD2. J was trimmed by 5 bases and V by 4 bases; bases with no gene match: 5. Germline V gene data show CDR1 as SGDLS and CDR2 as YYNGEE. This CDR3 is built from 16 residues. CDR3 DNA: TGTGCCAGCAGCACAACTAGCGGGAGGGATACCGGGGAGCTGTTTTTT. Its translation: CASSTTSGRDTGELFF.

In this sample, this clonotype turned up many times. This chain connects TRBV5-1 to TRBJ2-7; 9 nucleotides line up with TRBD2. Germline assignment: CDR1 SGHRS and CDR2 YFSETQ. Germline trimming cut 1 base from V and 2 bases from J; bases unmatched to any gene: 4. The CDR3 length is 15 residues. The CDR3: CASSLTSGPTYEQYF. The CDR3 coding sequence is TGCGCCAGCAGCTTGACTAGCGGGCCCACCTACGAGCAGTACTTC. Filled out from reference TRBV5-1 and TRBJ2-7, the complete variable domain reads KAGVTQTPRYLIKTRGQQVTLSCSPISGHRSVSWYQQTPGQGLQFLFEYFSETQRNKGNFPGRFSGRQFSNSRSEMNVSTLELGDSALYLCASSLTSGPTYEQYFGPGTRLTVT.

This clonotype came up many times. The CDR3 loop is CASSQGPEGQASGRRRDTQYF. CDR3 nucleotide sequence: TGCGCCAGCAGCCAGGGTCCTGAGGGCCAAGCTAGCGGGAGGCGCAGGGATACGCAGTATTTT. This rearrangement joins TRBV4-1 to TRBJ2-3, with 11 bases fitting TRBD2. J lost 6 bases, V lost 3 bases, and 23 bases had no gene match. The CDR3 spans 21 residues. Per germline, CDR1 MGHRA and CDR2 YSYEKL.

The genes are TRBV5-6 and TRBJ1-2, with D possibly matching TRBD1 (5 bases). CDR1 and CDR2 from the germline V gene are SGHDT and YYEEEE. The germline V and J ends were trimmed by 0 bases and 8 bases, with 11 bases remaining between them. This CDR3 has 13 residues. The CDR3 loop reads CASSLVGAEGYTF. The CDR3 coding sequence is TGTGCCAGCAGCTTGGTAGGGGCCGAGGGCTACACCTTC.

Ten or more counts support this clonotype. The V call is TRBV14, the J call TRBJ1-2; 7 positions match TRBD1. The V segment lost 4 bases and the J segment 7 bases; nucleotides outside the gene matches: 3. CDR1 is SGHDN, CDR2 FVKESK, per germline. The CDR3 loop spans 12 amino acids. CDR3 sequence (DNA): TGTGCCAGCAGCCGGAACAGGGGTGGCTACACCTTC. It yields the protein CASSRNRGGYTF.

As to this clonotype: Just one base apart from a much larger clone, this may be a read error. The chain links TRBV5-6 to TRBJ2-1; tentative D call: TRBD2 (7 bases). Trimming removed 4 bases from V and 6 bases from J, with 20 bases in between. This CDR3 region has 16 residues. Germline CDR1 reads SGHDT; CDR2 reads YYEEEE. The CDR3 protein is CASSLLGAGAPNEQFF. CDR3 nucleotide sequence: TGTGCCAGCAGCCTCCTGGGCGCGGGGGCGCCCAATGAGCAGTTCTTC.

This clonotype was observed at least ten times. The genes are TRBV7-8 and TRBJ1-4; D is unresolved. In germline, CDR1 is SGHVS, CDR2 FQNEAQ. V lost 1 base to trimming and J lost 0 bases, with 12 bases between them. The CDR3 is 17 residues long. CDR3 in DNA: TGTGCCAGCAGCTTAGGTCGGCATTATGCAACTAATGAAAAACTGTTTTTT. Protein: CASSLGRHYATNEKLFF.

This clonotype was seen a few times. This rearrangement joins TRBV18 to TRBJ2-6, with D unresolved. V lost 0 bases and J lost 3, with 9 bases in between. Germline V gene sequence: CDR1 KGHSH, CDR2 LQKENI. The CDR3 runs to 16 residues. This CDR3 is CASSPPWYYGANVLTF. The CDR3 DNA follows: TGTGCCAGCTCACCACCATGGTACTATGGGGCCAACGTCCTGACTTTC. The full variable domain, its missing parts supplied by reference TRBV18 and TRBJ2-6, is NAGVMQNPRHLVRRRGQEARLRCSPMKGHSHVYWYRQLPEEGLKFMVYLQKENIIDESGMPKERFSAEFPKEGPSILRIQQVVRGDSAAYFCASSPPWYYGANVLTFGAGSRLTVL.

This clonotype occurred many times. CDR3 region: CSARSGTGELFF. The CDR3 DNA reads TGCAGTGCTAGGAGCGGGACCGGGGAGCTGTTTTTT. The chain combines TRBV20-1 with TRBJ2-2; a weak D match, TRBD2 (6 bases). Trimming shortened V by 3 bases and J by 5 bases, and 7 bases separated the two germline ends. Looked up from germline, CDR1 is DFQATT and CDR2 is SNEGSKA (reference sequence). This CDR3 has 12 amino acids.

The chain combines TRBV7-6 with TRBJ1-2, with D maybe TRBD1 (6 bases). The CDR3 consists of 14 residues. V was clipped by 2 bases and J by 13 bases, with 20 bases between them. Looked up from germline, CDR1 is SGHVS and CDR2 is FNYEAQ. CDR3 sequence: CASSLTTGPHDSTF. Here the CDR3 DNA reads TGTGCCAGCAGCTTAACGACAGGCCCCCATGACTCCACCTTC.

This clonotype showed up just a few times. Here the CDR3 omits its conserved ending phenylalanine or tryptophan, so a read error is the likely source. The chain has TRBV10-3 and TRBJ2-1, with 12 bases lining up with TRBD2. The CDR3 runs to 15 residues. Germline V CDR1 and CDR2: ENHRY, SYGVKD. V was pared by 10 bases and J by 7 bases, with 11 bases of the junction left unmatched. This CDR3 is CASREASGGVNEQFL. As DNA, the CDR3 is TGTGCCAGCAGGGAAGCTAGCGGGGGGGTAAATGAGCAGTTCCTC.

V and J are TRBV9 and TRBJ2-1; 7 positions agree with TRBD2. CDR1 is SGDLS, CDR2 YYNGEE, per germline. Germline trimming cut 0 bases from V and 5 bases from J; bases unmatched to any gene: 8. CDR3 length equals 16 residues. The CDR3 bases are TGTGCCAGCAGCGTAGAGCCTAGCGGTGTCCACAATGAGCAGTTCTTC. Its protein is CASSVEPSGVHNEQFF.

This clonotype was recorded many times. This chain joins TRBV19 and TRBJ2-3; possible D gene TRBD2, 5 bases. The CDR3 totals 12 residues. The germline CDR1 and CDR2 sequences are LNHDA and SQIVND (reference sequence). The V end lost 3 bases, the J end lost 5 bases, and 6 bases lay between the germline ends. For the CDR3, the DNA is TGTGCCAGTAGTATCGAGGGAGATACGCAGTATTTT. Protein: CASSIEGDTQYF.

This clonotype was detected a few times. The chain carries TRBV6-5 and TRBJ1-1; D gene ambiguous. Trimming removed 4 bases at V and 6 bases at J, with 6 bases between. CDR3 size: 11 residues. Germline V gene sequence: CDR1 MNHEY, CDR2 SVGAGI. The DNA of the CDR3 is TGTGCCAGCAGTTTCGGGTCTGAAGCTTTCTTT. It is translated as CASSFGSEAFF.

This clonotype was observed many times. V is TRBV2 and J is TRBJ1-6; no clear D gene. V lost 4 bases and J 5 bases, leaving 3 bases between the germline ends. CDR1 SNHLY and CDR2 FYNNEI come from the germline V gene. This CDR3 is built from 12 residues. CDR3 bases: TGTGCCAGCAGTGCGGATAATTCACCCCTCCACTTT. Translated: CASSADNSPLHF.

This sequence joins TRBV7-3 and TRBJ2-6; 12 positions agree with TRBD1. Losses at the gene ends were 6 bases for V and 4 bases for J; bases not matched to a gene: 4. The CDR3 consists of 16 residues. Germline V gene data show CDR1 as SGHTA and CDR2 as FQGTGA. The CDR3: CASRNGTGGGANVLTF. The CDR3 region has the DNA TGTGCCAGCAGAAACGGGACAGGGGGCGGGGCCAACGTCCTGACTTTC.

This clonotype was seen at least ten times. V usage is TRBV28 and J usage is TRBJ2-7; 8 positions agree with TRBD2. Germline V CDR1 and CDR2: MDHEN, SYDVKM. The V gene end was trimmed by 8 bases and the J gene end by 0 bases; junction bases not matched to a gene: 9. This CDR3 region has 15 residues. CDR3 region: CASDSTGTSSYEQYF. CDR3 DNA sequence: TGTGCCAGCGATTCCACCGGGACTAGCTCCTACGAGCAGTACTTC.

Worth noting for this clonotype: A much larger clone differs from this one at a single base, so this may be a read error. The chain recombines TRBV30 with TRBJ1-2; TRBD1 aligns across 8 bases. This CDR3 has 14 residues. Germline V lookup: CDR1 GTSNPN, CDR2 SVGIG (reference sequence). J lost 4 bases, V lost 8 bases, and 12 bases had no gene match. The CDR3 spells CARGSQGGSYGYTF. Written as DNA, the CDR3 is TGTGCCCGGGGTTCACAGGGGGGCAGCTATGGCTACACCTTC.

This chain's CDR3 is CAWSEGTGGNEQFF. In DNA form, the CDR3 reads TGTGCCTGGAGTGAGGGGACAGGTGGGAATGAGCAGTTCTTC. The chain joins TRBV30 to TRBJ2-1, with 8 bases aligning to TRBD1. V lost 1 base to trimming and J lost 7 bases; unmatched junction nucleotides: 6. The length of the CDR3 is 14 residues. Germline CDR1 is GTSNPN and CDR2 is SVGIG (reference sequence).

This clonotype occurred many times. V gene TRBV6-5 combines with J gene TRBJ1-2; tentative D call: TRBD1 (5 bases). Trimming left V 4 bases short and J 7 bases short, with 10 bases between. The CDR3 contains 12 residues. The V gene's germline CDR1 is MNHEY and CDR2 SVGAGI. The CDR3 DNA sequence: TGTGCCAGCAGTTCCCCGGGGGGTGGCTACACCTTC. Amino acids: CASSSPGGGYTF.